These 21 T cell receptor beta chains were sequenced from one sample in a study of blood T cell repertoires in COVID-19. Some clones are missing from TCRdb's copy, which holds only in-frame ones; the method was immunoSEQ multiplex PCR. The sample shows around 270,000 clones, about 85% of them seen only once. Sequenced input: peripheral blood. These receptors all stem from a human donor with COVID-19, enrolled during active disease. The donor label of this sample is uncertain.

The rearrangement links TRBV28 to TRBJ2-3; 9 nucleotides align to TRBD2. The CDR3 spans 18 residues. V was pared by 6 bases and J by 4 bases, with 17 bases of the junction left unmatched. The germline V gene has CDR1 MDHEN and CDR2 SYDVKM. DNA for the CDR3: TGTGCCAGCAGGGCTCAACTATCGGGTAGCGGGAGAGCAGATACGCAGTATTTT. Protein: CASRAQLSGSGRADTQYF. The entire variable domain, with the rest obtained from reference TRBV28 and TRBJ2-3, is as follows: DVKVTQSSRYLVKRTGEKVFLECVQDMDHENMFWYRQDPGLGLRLIYFSYDVKMKEKGDIPEGYSVSREKKERFSLILESASTNQTSMYLCASRAQLSGSGRADTQYFGPGTRLTVL.

V and J are TRBV9 and TRBJ1-2, with D hard to call. Trimming stripped 1 base from V and 7 bases from J, with 11 bases between. The CDR3 sequence is 13 residues long. Germline lookup yields CDR1 SGDLS and CDR2 YYNGEE. The CDR3 coding sequence is TGTGCCAGCAGCGTACATGATGGCGGTGGCTACACCTTC. This translates into CASSVHDGGGYTF.

The chain employs TRBV6-1 and TRBJ1-5, with D hard to call. V lost 2 bases and J lost 5, with 10 bases in between. Germline loops: CDR1 MNHNS, CDR2 SASEGT. This CDR3 comprises 14 residues. The CDR3 sequence is CASSEFHGYQPQHF. The DNA for the CDR3 is TGTGCCAGCAGTGAATTTCACGGGTATCAGCCCCAGCATTTT.

The gene calls are TRBV7-9 and TRBJ1-2; maybe TRBD1 (5 bases). Germline values: CDR1 SEHNR, CDR2 FQNEAQ (reference sequence). This CDR3 region has 16 residues. V gave up 2 bases and J gave up 4 bases, with 17 bases separating them. The CDR3 DNA is TGTGCCAGCAGCTTACTAGGGGATTTCATCCTCTATGGCTACACCTTC. It yields the protein CASSLLGDFILYGYTF.

Points on this clone: Different DNA sequences within this sample yield the same CDR3. The J gene is TRBJ1-2, the V gene TRBV5-1; weak D call: TRBD1 (5 bases). Per germline, CDR1 SGHRS and CDR2 YFSETQ. V was trimmed by 2 bases and J by 2 bases, leaving 10 bases between them. This CDR3 is built from 14 residues. As DNA, the CDR3 is TGCGCCAGCAGCTTCGGGACTGCGAACTATGGCTACACCTTC. It yields the protein CASSFGTANYGYTF.

V usage is TRBV7-2 and J usage is TRBJ2-7; possible D gene TRBD2, 5 bases. V lost 6 bases to trimming and J lost 6 bases, with 18 bases between them. Germline V gene data show CDR1 as SGHTA and CDR2 as FQGNSA. The CDR3 contains 14 residues. CDR3 region: CASRASGLFGEQYF. CDR3 in DNA: TGTGCCAGCAGGGCGAGCGGTTTATTTGGCGAGCAGTACTTC.

V gene TRBV18 combines with J gene TRBJ2-2, with D maybe TRBD1 (6 bases). The CDR3 runs 17 residues. With 2 bases removed from V and 0 bases from J, the gap between germline ends came to 13 bases. Germline V gene data show CDR1 as KGHSH and CDR2 as LQKENI. The CDR3 loop is CASSPWSGVSNTGELFF. The CDR3 DNA reads TGTGCCAGCTCACCATGGTCAGGGGTCTCGAACACCGGGGAGCTGTTTTTT.

This chain joins TRBV6-5 and TRBJ1-1; 9 positions agree with TRBD1. The V gene's germline CDR1 is MNHEY and CDR2 SVGAGI. The ends lost 8 bases at V and 4 bases at J; junction bases unmatched: 8. The CDR3 contains 14 residues. CDR3 coding DNA: TGTGCCAGCGGATTACAGGGGGCGAGCACTGAAGCTTTCTTT. This gives the protein CASGLQGASTEAFF.

V is TRBV28 and J is TRBJ2-7; 10 nucleotides line up with TRBD1. The trim removed 0 bases at V and 2 bases at J, leaving 4 bases unmatched. Per the germline V gene, CDR1 is MDHEN and CDR2 is SYDVKM. The CDR3 covers 16 residues. CDR3 sequence (DNA): TGTGCCAGCAGTTTATGGCAGGACAGGGGGGCCTACGAGCAGTACTTC. Its translation: CASSLWQDRGAYEQYF. Combining the CDR3 with reference TRBV28 and TRBJ2-7 gives the whole variable domain DVKVTQSSRYLVKRTGEKVFLECVQDMDHENMFWYRQDPGLGLRLIYFSYDVKMKEKGDIPEGYSVSREKKERFSLILESASTNQTSMYLCASSLWQDRGAYEQYFGPGTRLTVT.

The rearrangement joins TRBV10-3 to TRBJ2-7; 9 bases map to TRBD1. The CDR3 has 13 residues. With V trimmed by 6 bases and J by 3 bases, 3 bases remained unmatched. The germline V gene encodes CDR1 ENHRY and CDR2 SYGVKD. CDR3 sequence: CAIRGQGGYEQYF. CDR3 coding DNA: TGTGCCATCAGGGGACAGGGCGGCTACGAGCAGTACTTC.

This clone was counted a single time. The chain uses TRBV6-4 and TRBJ1-6, with D unclear. Trimming removed 2 bases from V and 9 bases from J, with 8 bases in between. The CDR3 consists of 13 residues. Germline V gives CDR1 MRHNA, CDR2 SNTAGT. In nucleotides, the CDR3 is TGTGCCAGCAGTGACGGCCGGGGTTCACCCCTCCACTTT. Translated, it gives CASSDGRGSPLHF.

In this sample, this clone turned up a few times. This chain connects TRBV6-2 or TRBV6-3 to TRBJ2-5, with 7 bases aligning to TRBD1. This CDR3 region has 15 residues. The junction had 11 bases not matched to a gene; V was cut back by 5 bases and J by 5 bases. Germline CDR1 reads MNHEY; CDR2 reads SVGEGT. CDR3 DNA: TGTGCCAGCAGTCTTGGCACAGGGGTCGTGGAGACCCAGTACTTC. It specifies CASSLGTGVVETQYF.

This chain connects TRBV3-1 (or the pseudogene TRBV3-2) to TRBJ2-7, with a tentative D call TRBD2 (5 bases). In germline, CDR1 is LGHDT, CDR2 YNNKEL (reference sequence). The CDR3 extends over 15 amino acids. The V end was cut by 0 bases, the J end by 1 base, with 10 bases between. DNA of the CDR3: TGTGCCAGCAGCCAAGATGGAGGCTTTTCCTACGAGCAGTACTTC. Protein: CASSQDGGFSYEQYF.

The chain links TRBV28 to TRBJ2-3; D perhaps matches TRBD2 (5 bases). Trimming took 3 bases from V and 0 from J, leaving 13 bases between them. The CDR3 runs 16 residues. From germline, CDR1 is MDHEN and CDR2 SYDVKM. DNA for the CDR3: TGTGCCAGCAGTTTGTCGGGTCGGACTAGCACAGATACGCAGTATTTT. It codes for CASSLSGRTSTDTQYF.

V usage is TRBV2 and J usage is TRBJ2-1; a weak D match, TRBD1 (5 bases). The CDR3 is 13 residues long. Trimming cost V 6 bases and J 6 bases, with 12 bases left between them. Germline V gene sequence: CDR1 SNHLY, CDR2 FYNNEI. In nucleotides, the CDR3 is TGTGCCAGCAGAGGGGAACAAGGCAATGAGCAGTTCTTC. This encodes CASRGEQGNEQFF.

The chain joins TRBV5-5 to TRBJ1-2; tentative D call: TRBD1 (6 bases). Germline lookup yields CDR1 SGHKS and CDR2 YYEKEE (reference sequence). The length of the CDR3 is 13 residues. V lost 6 bases, J lost 3 bases, and 12 bases lay in between. The CDR3: CASKETGDYGYTF. For the CDR3, the DNA is TGTGCCAGCAAGGAGACAGGAGACTATGGCTACACCTTC.

In this sample, this clone turned up once. The V and J genes are TRBV11-2 and TRBJ2-2; TRBD2 matches at 7 bases. Germline V CDR1 and CDR2: SGHAT, FQNNGV. The V and J ends lost 1 base and 6 bases, in that order; junction bases with no gene match: 8. The CDR3 extends over 16 amino acids. CDR3 sequence: CASSLVTRERSGELFF. The CDR3 bases are TGTGCCAGCAGCTTAGTGACGCGGGAGAGATCCGGGGAGCTGTTTTTT.

The chain is built from TRBV19 and TRBJ2-1; 7 bases fit TRBD1. Germline trimming cut 6 bases from V and 0 bases from J; bases unmatched to any gene: 5. This CDR3 comprises 15 residues. CDR1 is LNHDA, CDR2 SQIVND, per germline (reference sequence). For the CDR3, the DNA is TGTGCCAGTAGCCCACAGGGGACCTCCTACAATGAGCAGTTCTTC. Its protein is CASSPQGTSYNEQFF. The entire variable domain, with the rest obtained from reference TRBV19 and TRBJ2-1, is as follows: DGGITQSPKYLFRKEGQNVTLSCEQNLNHDAMYWYRQDPGQGLRLIYYSQIVNDFQKGDIAEGYSVSREKKESFPLTVTSAQKNPTAFYLCASSPQGTSYNEQFFGPGTRLTVL.

The rearrangement joins TRBV5-1 to TRBJ1-4; the D gene is possibly TRBD1 (6 bases). V lost 0 bases, J lost 4 bases, and 13 bases lay in between. The CDR3 consists of 16 residues. Germline V gene data show CDR1 as SGHRS and CDR2 as YFSETQ. The CDR3 is CASSLEGHGNNEKLFF. CDR3 nucleotides: TGCGCCAGCAGCTTGGAGGGACACGGGAATAATGAAAAACTGTTTTTT.

The CDR3 coding sequence is TGTGCCAGCAGCTTTAGTACAGCCTCAGGCCACGAGCAGTACTTC. Protein product: CASSFSTASGHEQYF. This rearrangement joins TRBV7-9 to TRBJ2-7; the D is unclear. The ends were cut back, 3 bases at V and 5 bases at J, with 17 bases in the middle. The germline gives CDR1 SEHNR, CDR2 FQNEAQ (reference sequence). The CDR3 is made up of 15 amino acids.

The genes are TRBV6-5 and TRBJ1-1; D ambiguous. This CDR3 has 14 amino acids. The V end was cut by 5 bases, the J end by 4 bases, with 14 bases between. Germline V gene sequence: CDR1 MNHEY, CDR2 SVGAGI. The CDR3 DNA is TGTGCCAGCAGTACTAATTCTGGGAGCACTGAAGCTTTCTTT. Its protein is CASSTNSGSTEAFF.